This is a list of T cell receptor beta chains from one sample in a study of T-cell reconstitution after alpha-beta-depleted transplantation in children. TCRdb re-analysed the PCR reads in MiXCR, keeping a single row per CDR3 protein. This sample yields about 230,000 distinct CDR3 sequences, of which roughly a tenth are seen a single time; less than 6% belongs to the top ten. Material: PBMCs from the stem cell graft donor, obtained from the stem cell graft. All receptors derive from a human donor who donated a stem cell graft to a child with SCID. The CDR3 runs from the conserved cysteine through the conserved F or W.

v_call,cdr3_aa
TRBV29-1,CSVLPPNYGYTF
TRBV6-1,CASTRGTPYNEQFF
TRBV5-1,CASSLEAYRGRYNEQFF
TRBV29-1,CSVLAGSSYNEQFF
TRBV2,CAFWVLAAPGANVLTF
TRBV5-1,CASSLAGPILSGNTIYF
TRBV6-1,CASNLVGVSKTEAFF
TRBV20-1,CSALGPSNTGELFF
TRBV5-1,CASSLAKPPGAFSYNEQFF
TRBV12-3/TRBV12-4,CASSPALGAGTDTQYF
TRBV5-1,CASVYGENTGELFF
TRBV20-1,CSARDQLLYEQYF
TRBV6-2/TRBV6-3,CASSYAGETGTFF
TRBV9,CASSVEGASYNEQFF
TRBV6-1,CASSPPDLNSNQPQHF
TRBV19,CASSIAQFRGSNQPQHF
TRBV19,CASSIGAGGATNTEAFF
TRBV20-1,CSARERVTGKNIQYF
TRBV7-9,CASSLRGGNTDTQYF
TRBV5-1,CASSLVSGGRYIQYF
TRBV7-2,CASSPGTSLDEQYF
TRBV25-1,CASSSPRILNEKLFF
TRBV5-4,CASSLQVLGLAGDPGELFF
TRBV9,CASSRSGGAWGTDTQYF
TRBV11-2,CASSLQVRDTEAFF
TRBV5-1,CASSRAPSNTEAFF
TRBV7-2,CASRYQNYEQYF
TRBV7-9,CASSLEGGTGRAEAFF
TRBV5-6,CASSSGTVGNQPQHF
TRBV3-1,CASRPGGGIYGYTF
TRBV5-1,CASSSEPGNTGELFF